What follows is one T cell receptor (beta chain) and its context. The data were obtained in a study of blood T cell repertoires in COVID-19. Study in general: Sites in the United States, Italy and Spain provided acute and convalescent COVID-19 samples.

Measured with immunoSEQ multiplex PCR; TCRdb has only the in-frame clones, and not every one. The table shows 110,000 or so clones, with more than 80% occurring only once. This CDR3 contains 13 residues. This clonotype was obtained from a woman aged 60-75 years with COVID-19, enrolled during active disease. The sample taken for sequencing was peripheral blood. The chain uses TRBV21-1 and TRBJ2-7; no check of the table's D call, TRBD1, against the DNA was made. TRBV21-1 is reported as a pseudogene. Here the CDR3 reads CASSYTGPYEQYF. CDR3 nucleotides: TGTGCCAGCAGCTATACAGGACCTTACGAGCAGTACTTC.